These T cell receptor beta chains were read from a single sample in a study of regulatory dendritic cells for organ transplantation. The antigens for these receptors are not known. Clones were sequenced by immunoSEQ multiplex PCR, and TCRdb holds only the in-frame ones, with some missing. Of 4,000 or so clones listed, 45% to 75% are singletons. The sample comprised memory CD8+ T cells from blood cultured with dendritic cells. The receptors here all came from a human donor in good health. Each CDR3 is given without its conserved first and last residue. Fields, in order: J gene, V gene, CDR3 protein.

TRBJ2-3,TRBV11-3,ASSILAGFTDTQY
TRBJ1-1,TRBV9,ASSGTGLNTEAF
TRBJ2-4,TRBV4-3,ASSQGLGNIQY
TRBJ2-3,TRBV7-8,ASSLLSTHSTDTQY
TRBJ1-5,TRBV4-2,ASSQDRGQHQPQH
TRBJ1-5,TRBV7-8,ASSLAPWRDWDSNQPQH
TRBJ1-1,TRBV5-4,ASSWGETEAF
TRBJ1-1,TRBV9,ASSAAYRGGLAF
TRBJ1-6,TRBV10-1,ASSGNNAPGRPPYNSPLH
TRBJ2-1,TRBV7-9,ASSGSGQGNNEQF
TRBJ2-1,TRBV7-9,ASSTTGLAGGLGYNEQF
TRBJ2-2,TRBV6-5,ASSYSDSSNTGELF
TRBJ2-1,TRBV19,ASSMETGGGKQF
TRBJ2-1,TRBV5-1,ASSLGDKHNEQF
TRBJ2-2,TRBV2,ASSEHKGDTGELF
TRBJ2-7,TRBV14,ASSQGGPDDIYEQY
TRBJ1-6,TRBV4-3,ASSQDFPARGAHNSPLH
TRBJ1-1,TRBV12-5,ASGIDYGGETEAF
TRBJ2-3,TRBV7-7,ASSLKVNQRGTHTDTQY
TRBJ2-5,TRBV7-9,ASSRPLAGEETQY
TRBJ2-2,TRBV7-9,ASSLTPGTGELF
TRBJ2-1,TRBV5-8,ASSLGGAPTRGNEQF
TRBJ2-2,TRBV11-2,ASSLVRVMGTGELF
TRBJ1-6,TRBV10-3,AISEPGQNSPLH
TRBJ2-3,TRBV27,ASSLQPVSTDTQY
TRBJ2-7,TRBV4-2,ASSQDSTSYEQY
TRBJ2-7,TRBV4-2,ASSLFQVSPYEQY
TRBJ1-3,TRBV25-1,ASSEVRATGDTIY
TRBJ2-3,TRBV12-5,ASAQGFSTDTQY
TRBJ1-4,TRBV28,ASRTLMRIEKLF
TRBJ2-1,TRBV6-5,ATTRNTGDGEQF
TRBJ2-7,TRBV4-1,ASSQDAGYEQY
TRBJ2-3,TRBV4-2,ASSQDDRGSDTQY
TRBJ2-1,TRBV7-9,ASSLLAGGRDEQF
TRBJ2-2,TRBV11-2,ASSSFPQGPTGELF
TRBJ2-5,TRBV20-1,SAKGDETQY
TRBJ1-4,TRBV27,ASSLWQGATNEKLF
TRBJ1-4,TRBV5-6,ASSLAGVSEKLF
TRBJ2-1,TRBV7-6,ASSGGYNEQF
TRBJ2-7,TRBV7-9,ASSSERARLPYEQY
TRBJ1-2,TRBV5-5,ASSLDDSPYYGYT
TRBJ2-2,TRBV6-6,ASSYSRGSGELF
TRBJ2-2,TRBV5-6,ASSLAGTGGAGELF
TRBJ2-7,TRBV5-6,ASRPGQEYEQY
TRBJ1-6,TRBV5-1,ASSHDRLTDYNSPLH
TRBJ1-1,TRBV5-6,ASSLRQGRGTEAF
TRBJ2-7,TRBV7-2,ASSLAELSEQY
TRBJ2-1,TRBV27,ASSSLAGYNEQF
TRBJ2-1,TRBV14,ASSHSTSGGFQF
TRBJ2-4,TRBV6-1,ASRKGQGPKNIQY
TRBJ2-1,TRBV7-9,ASSPWTLRGSYNEQF
TRBJ2-1,TRBV4-3,ASSQGTGSYNEQF
TRBJ1-1,TRBV2,ASDTPENTPQETVMNTEAF
TRBJ1-2,TRBV25-1,ASSEEGYT
TRBJ2-2,TRBV19,ATSPLGSLDTGELF
TRBJ1-1,TRBV6-5,ASSISTEMNTEAF
TRBJ2-1,TRBV6-4,ASSEGLAGDEQF
TRBJ2-5,TRBV6-1,ASRVTEQETQY